The rows below give T cell receptor beta chains drawn from one sample of a study of shared clonotypes between healthy human individuals. Data came from immunoSEQ multiplex PCR; TCRdb stores just in-frame clones and leaves some out. The data show roughly 570,000 clones, with roughly 98% seen just once and 0.25% to 0.35% held by the top ten. Source material: naive CD8+ T cells sorted from blood. These receptors were taken from a man aged 25-40 years in good health. CDR3s leave out the opening cysteine and the closing phenylalanine or tryptophan. Each record gives: V gene, J gene, CDR3 protein.

TRBV4-3,TRBJ2-7,ASSQDLQGQGLSYEQY
TRBV29-1,TRBJ1-2,SVEGDSYGYT
TRBV13,TRBJ2-2,ASSPPGAVGPPGELF
TRBV15,TRBJ2-2,ATSRVGQGASETGELF
TRBV7-8,TRBJ2-7,ASSFGAGPGYEQY
TRBV7-6,TRBJ2-5,ASIPPMQETQY
TRBV30,TRBJ2-3,AWETEQGATDTQY
TRBV7-6,TRBJ1-3,ASSLAAYRSSGNTIY
TRBV7-8,TRBJ2-5,ASSLEVAGGWGETQY
TRBV5-1,TRBJ2-7,ASSLIGEQY
TRBV9,TRBJ2-5,ASSVDPPVGGPSETQY
TRBV6-6,TRBJ1-2,ASSYSTRTGDGYT
TRBV6-5,TRBJ1-4,ASSLAAGLNEKLF
TRBV27,TRBJ1-5,ASSRGQFNQPQH
TRBV5-1,TRBJ2-7,ASGLPVGTGGIYEQY
TRBV27,TRBJ2-4,ASGRPGRAKNIQY
TRBV27,TRBJ2-7,ASSTYIGDAYEQY
TRBV6-5,TRBJ2-1,ASSFTDRGPYNEQF
TRBV5-1,TRBJ2-1,ASSLSGSNEQF
TRBV27,TRBJ2-3,ASSSLPTGFLPSTDTQY
TRBV9,TRBJ2-1,ASSVGQGYNEQF
TRBV7-3,TRBJ2-5,ASSASGLAGYQETQY
TRBV18,TRBJ2-7,ASSPPVTGEYYEQY
TRBV5-5,TRBJ1-5,ASSFSGRGNQPQH
TRBV2,TRBJ1-4,ASRGGAGRNEKLF
TRBV5-4,TRBJ2-1,ASSSTHYGNEQF
TRBV2,TRBJ1-4,ASSGQGGEKLF
TRBV9,TRBJ2-3,ASSVGQRVDTQY
TRBV7-6,TRBJ2-6,ASSSPGGLAISGANVLT
TRBV6-5,TRBJ2-3,ASSSVGTDTQY
TRBV5-6,TRBJ1-2,ASSLSGRTNYGYT
TRBV27,TRBJ2-5,ASTFGETQY
TRBV9,TRBJ2-1,ASSVEPSPYNEQF
TRBV7-9,TRBJ2-3,ASTYPPHRGHPDTQY
TRBV7-9,TRBJ1-1,ASRDRDRGQGEAF
TRBV27,TRBJ2-7,ASSFSRAGQQY
TRBV5-4,TRBJ1-4,ASSLAGGGRREKLF
TRBV5-6,TRBJ1-5,ASSLTQTQPQH
TRBV7-9,TRBJ2-7,ASSLQGGKGEQY
TRBV30,TRBJ2-3,AWRGVRSADTQY
TRBV4-1,TRBJ1-5,ASSQGRDSNQPQH
TRBV15,TRBJ2-7,ATSRVADRAVSYEQY
TRBV28,TRBJ1-4,ASSFRARGEKLF
TRBV5-1,TRBJ2-7,ASSRDESVEQY
TRBV13,TRBJ1-1,ASSLSGNTEAF
TRBV18,TRBJ2-1,ASSPPPGNEQF
TRBV27,TRBJ2-5,ASSSWTGAQETQY
TRBV19,TRBJ2-1,ASSDYSLFNEQF
TRBV2,TRBJ1-2,ASRTRQDPSANYGYT
TRBV5-5,TRBJ2-1,ASIHVRGREQF
TRBV2,TRBJ1-4,ASSDLQGAGEKLF
TRBV5-1,TRBJ2-1,ASSLAGSGARVNEQF
TRBV4-3,TRBJ2-3,ASSQYGTGTTDTQY
TRBV7-9,TRBJ2-5,ASSPVGSGRGQETQY
TRBV7-9,TRBJ2-7,ASSFPPAGLNEQY
TRBV4-1,TRBJ2-1,ASSQGGLAVYNEQF
TRBV28,TRBJ2-2,ASSPGSVDTGELF
TRBV12-2,TRBJ2-1,ASRLAERTSGYNEQF
TRBV9,TRBJ2-3,ASGGSSRY